A selection of T cell receptor beta chains follows, all from one sample in a study of blood T cell repertoires in COVID-19. Clones were read by immunoSEQ multiplex PCR, and TCRdb kept only the in-frame ones, dropping some. The repertoire has 350,000 or so clones, 87% of them found once; the top ten carry around 9.3%. Sequenced: peripheral blood. These receptors were collected from a woman aged 25-40 years with COVID-19, enrolled during active disease. Each CDR3 is given with its conserved first and last residue. D genes are given only for firm matches. Not every row has a clone size; where given, it reads once, few, many or a size class.

TRBJ2-7	NA	NA	TRBV7-9	CASSPVDTYEQYF	TGTGCCAGCAGCCCGGTTGACACGTACGAGCAGTACTTC
TRBJ1-1	NA	once	TRBV6-6	CASSYRGYTEAFF	TGTGCCAGCAGTTACAGGGGGTACACTGAAGCTTTCTTT
TRBJ2-1	TRBD2	NA	TRBV5-1	CASSQGLAGNNEQFF	TGCGCCAGCAGCCAGGGACTAGCAGGAAACAATGAGCAGTTCTTC
TRBJ2-7	NA	few	TRBV4-2	CASSQDGQVGYEQYF	TGTGCCAGCAGCCAAGACGGACAAGTGGGCTACGAGCAGTACTTC
TRBJ2-2	TRBD2	NA	TRBV4-1	CASSQGGLAGVGTGELFF	TGCGCCAGCAGCCAAGGGGGACTAGCGGGAGTGGGGACCGGGGAGCTGTTTTTT
TRBJ1-1	NA	NA	TRBV27	CASSLLALTEAFF	TGTGCCAGCAGTTTATTGGCCCTCACTGAAGCTTTCTTT
TRBJ2-7	TRBD1	NA	TRBV6-6	CASEGGTGNEQYF	TGTGCCAGCGAAGGGGGGACAGGGAACGAGCAGTACTTC
TRBJ2-1	TRBD1	NA	TRBV15	CATSRWGQGDEQFF	TGTGCCACCAGCAGGTGGGGACAGGGAGATGAGCAGTTCTTC
TRBJ1-1	NA	NA	TRBV28	CASSPSLGGLGAFF	TGTGCCAGCAGTCCCTCCCTCGGGGGGCTAGGAGCTTTCTTT
TRBJ2-6	TRBD1	NA	TRBV5-4	CASTRQGAGANVLTF	TGTGCCAGTACGCGACAGGGGGCTGGGGCCAACGTCCTGACTTTC
TRBJ2-2	TRBD2	NA	TRBV4-2	CASSLGLADNTGELFF	TGTGCCAGCAGCCTAGGACTAGCGGATAACACCGGGGAGCTGTTTTTT
TRBJ2-2	TRBD2	NA	TRBV7-9	CASSTSVNTGELFF	TGTGCCAGCTCTACTAGCGTAAACACCGGGGAGCTGTTTTTT
TRBJ2-3	NA	NA	TRBV6-6	CASSFGQTTDTQYF	TGTGCCAGCAGTTTTGGACAGACCACAGATACGCAGTATTTT
TRBJ2-7	NA	NA	TRBV28	CASKDRAYEQYF	TGTGCCAGCAAGGACAGAGCCTACGAGCAGTACTTC
TRBJ2-1	TRBD2	NA	TRBV19	CASSLVAGGGNEQFF	TGTGCCAGTAGTCTGGTAGCGGGAGGAGGGAATGAGCAGTTCTTC
TRBJ2-1	NA	NA	TRBV27	CASSLGGSGAYNEQFF	TGTGCCAGCAGTTTGGGGGGTAGCGGCGCCTACAATGAGCAGTTCTTC
TRBJ2-7	TRBD2	NA	TRBV23-1	CASSQLGLAGNLYEQYF	TGCGCCAGCAGTCAATTGGGACTAGCGGGAAACCTCTACGAGCAGTACTTC
TRBJ2-5	TRBD2	NA	TRBV3-1/TRBV3-2	CASTGPGTRAQETQYF	TGTGCCAGCACGGGCCCCGGGACTAGAGCACAAGAGACCCAGTACTTC